This T cell receptor beta chain was sequenced during a study of T-cell reconstitution after alpha-beta-depleted transplantation in children. For TCRbeta, the library was prepared with unique molecular identifiers. MiXCR, run by TCRdb on the PCR reads, gives a single entry per CDR3 protein. Among roughly 500,000 distinct CDR3 sequences, around 12% were seen once, and the ten largest hold about 5.4%. The sample holds many counts of this clonotype. CDR1 is KGHDR and CDR2 is SFDVKD in the germline V gene. The CDR3 runs to 14 residues. Losses at the gene ends were 4 bases for V and 10 bases for J; bases not matched to a gene: 9.

The TCR comes from a human donor who donated a stem cell graft to a child with combined immunodeficiency. This sample comprised PBMCs from the stem cell graft donor, obtained from the stem cell graft. The chain uses TRBV24-1 and TRBJ2-1; TRBD1 agrees at 7 bases. CDR3 DNA: TGTGCCACCAGTGACCCGACAGGGCATAGAGAGCAGTTCTTC. Translating gives CATSDPTGHREQFF.